The T cell receptor beta chain under discussion was sequenced for a study of T-cell memory formation after mild COVID-19. Germline V CDR1 and CDR2: LNHNV, YYDKDF (reference sequence). J lost 5 bases, V lost 5 bases, and 7 bases had no gene match. This CDR3 region has 15 residues. TCRdb used MiXCR to reprocess the 5' RACE reads, holding one entry per CDR3 protein. The sample has tens of thousands of distinct CDR3 sequences, approximately 15% seen once. V and J are TRBV15 and TRBJ2-1; 9 bases map to TRBD2. Sequencing was carried out using PBMCs or a T cell subset sorted from them (not recorded which). The clonotype was recovered from an adult woman who had mild COVID-19 (a few samples of this study predate the infection). Cell type and time point are not known. CDR3 coding DNA: TGTGCCACCAGCCCCCGGGCTAGCGGGAACAATGAGCAGTTCTTC. The encoded protein is CATSPRASGNNEQFF.